What follows describes a single T cell receptor (beta chain). Its antigen is still unknown. No clone much larger than this one lies a single base away; base qualities are absent. These data originate in a study of blood T cells in healthy people across ages (dated by TCRdb to between 2015 and 2016). Study-wide context: In model experiments, template switching captured roughly one uniquely barcoded TCR beta cDNA molecule for every two T cells. Using the same blood draw, the study looked at two additional independent replicas of 1 million unique cDNA reads for two donors, one aged 18 to 30 and the other aged 80 or older. Four age groups were formed from the donors: young (average around 15 years), middle-aged (more than 35), aged (about 62) and long-lived (less than 85). The study measured age-related changes in TCR beta repertoire diversity using deep sequencing normalized with unique cDNA molecular identifiers. Overall results and qualifications from the work: The percentage of naive T cells measured by flow cytometry correlated strongly with observed TCR beta diversity. Total diversity estimates from one million sequenced T cells were considered lower bounds and underestimates. As age increased, observed TCR beta diversity per million T cells dropped in a roughly linear way, and a significant reduction was already evident by age 40. Bulk unsorted PBMC profiling prevented conclusive comparison of naive and antigen-experienced compartments. Compared with the aged group, more naive CD4+ T cells, fewer expanded clones and increased TCR diversity were shown by the long-lived group, suggesting age selection. Because the CMV infection status of the donors was unknown, age-related changes in expanded clonotypes may potentially have been confounded.

The method was 5' RACE. The run used an Illumina HiSeq 2500. A second roughly 7 to 11 cycle PCR used a sample-barcoded 5' primer and a J-beta primer mix. Each TCR beta cDNA molecule received a unique molecular identifier from a template-switch 5' adaptor carrying 12 random nucleotides. Each sample yielded at least 2.5 million CDR3-containing paired-end reads. All of the RNA was converted into first-strand cDNA using the Mint cDNA synthesis kit, with a TRBC-specific oligonucleotide serving as the primer. After uracil-DNA glycosylase treatment, a first 18-cycle PCR used universal primers M1SS and BC2_uni_R on all cDNA. For the original study's pipeline: Normalization of each sample was performed by random selection of 1 million high-quality reads, each carrying a distinct molecular identifier. Reads with shared molecular identifiers were discarded instead of being binned into consensus sequences. MiTCR, set to a Q25 quality threshold and the strictest error-elimination algorithm, was used for CDR3 identification, clonotype clustering and error correction. Lower-bound total TCR beta diversity was estimated with a nonparametric unseen species model using Euler transformation. In-frame beta chains were kept once TCRdb had trimmed the public reads at Q25 with fastp and called clones with MiXCR. Rows matching on CDR3 protein sequence are summarized as one entry with the most common DNA and genes. The V and J calls were not made by the authors but by TCRdb's processing. The sample data list some 930,000 distinct CDR3 sequences, and about 27% of these were observed just once. The ten largest clones add up to roughly a tenth of the sample.

The donors were some 36 Caucasian individuals from Russia, aged roughly 6 to 100 years, who were systemically healthy. Approximately 10 milliliters of peripheral blood were collected from each donor into EDTA-treated Vacutainer tubes. Ficoll-Paque density-gradient centrifugation was used to isolate PBMCs, with at least 6.5 million per sample. Total RNA was extracted from PBMCs with Trizol reagent, with at least 5 micrograms obtained per sample. For every donor, an aliquot of PBMCs went through flow cytometry to measure the percentages of naive CD45RAhigh/CD27high T cells. These data also featured in a second study, about T cells of mothers and their children. The second study also describes: Nine systemically healthy Caucasian individuals served as donors, namely three mothers together with their six children. cDNA synthesis used all of the extracted RNA, with roughly 1.6 ug of RNA in each 15 ul reaction. In the second PCR, the M1S primer introduced both the sample barcodes and 2-4 random nucleotides. Over 8 million TCR beta CDR3 reads came from each mother, compared with several million reads from each child. Thymic selection shapes the output of TCR recombination in a similar way in related and unrelated pairs, and inherited differences have a minor effect. Normalized repertoire overlap was always slightly but never significantly higher in related than unrelated mother-child pairs. Persistent microchimeric T cell clones were not detected, at a sensitivity of 85 to 100 clones per million clonotypes. Deep NGS was used in the study to compare the TCR beta repertoires of mothers and children and to look for features that separate related mother-child pairs from unrelated individuals. On average, the children were around 11 +/- 4 years old, while the mothers were 40 +/- 4 years old. After adapter ligation with NEBNext reagents, the libraries were sequenced on Illumina HiSeq 2000 with 100+100 nt paired-end reads. Mother and child libraries were prepared a month apart and sequenced in separate runs to prevent cross-contamination. For each donor, somewhere between about 450,000 and 2,000,000 distinct TCR beta clonotypes were identified. Naive TCR beta clonotypes were estimated from low-frequency clonotypes matched to each donor's FACS-determined naive share, without sorting.

The sequence derives from a woman aged 40 to 55 in good health. The specimen sequenced was blood.

The DNA reads as follows: TGTGCCAGCATTCAGGACAGGGGATCCTACAATGAGCAGTTCTTC. This is translated as CASIQDRGSYNEQFF. Recombination connected TRBV12-3 or TRBV12-4 to TRBJ2-1; the central 9 bases match TRBD1. Clipping removes 7 bases from V and 1 base from J, with 5 as the unmatched junction base count. From the cysteine up to the phenylalanine, the CDR3 has a length of 15 residues. The entry retains the CDR3 DNA only, 45 bases that are in frame from base 1.